Given below is one T cell receptor beta chain in context. These data belong to a study of blood T cell repertoires in COVID-19. Sequenced by immunoSEQ multiplex PCR; TCRdb stores in-frame clones only, minus some. The table lists about 120,000 clones, approximately 85% of them singletons. The sequenced material came from peripheral blood. The TCR was taken from a human donor in a cohort sampled during active COVID-19.

CDR3 sequence: CASSYAGLHYEQYF. The CDR3 DNA reads as TGTGCCAGCAGTTACGCGGGTCTGCACTACGAGCAGTACTTC. V gene TRBV6-6 combines with J gene TRBJ2-7, with D tentatively TRBD2 (5 bases). The V end was cut by 2 bases, the J end by 3 bases, with 11 bases between. From germline, CDR1 is MNHNY and CDR2 SVGAGI (reference sequence). There are 14 residues in the CDR3.